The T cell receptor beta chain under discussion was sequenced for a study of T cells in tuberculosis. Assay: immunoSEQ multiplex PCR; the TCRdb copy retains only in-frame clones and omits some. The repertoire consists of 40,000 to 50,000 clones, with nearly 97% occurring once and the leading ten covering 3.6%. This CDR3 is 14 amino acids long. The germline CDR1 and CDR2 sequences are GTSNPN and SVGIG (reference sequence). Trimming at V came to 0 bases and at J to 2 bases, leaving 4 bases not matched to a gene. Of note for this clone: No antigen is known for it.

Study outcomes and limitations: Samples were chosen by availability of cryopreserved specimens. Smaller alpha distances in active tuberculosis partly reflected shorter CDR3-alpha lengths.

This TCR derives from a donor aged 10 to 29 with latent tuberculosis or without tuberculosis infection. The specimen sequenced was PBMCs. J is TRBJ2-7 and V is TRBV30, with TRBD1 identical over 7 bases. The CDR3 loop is CAWSVDRSTYEQYF. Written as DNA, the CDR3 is TGTGCCTGGAGTGTGGACAGGTCGACCTACGAGCAGTACTTC.